The entry below gives a single TCR beta chain sequence along with its context. This clone has a count of ten or more. There is no known antigen for this receptor. Equivalent amounts of genomic DNA from CVID and control samples were used as sequencing input. For every sample, a 60 bp segment covering the rearranged TCRbeta CDR3 region was amplified and then sequenced. The immunoSEQ assay, a bias-corrected multiplex PCR combined with high-throughput sequencing, was used to amplify TCRbeta. Per the original workflow: Every unique nucleotide sequence counted as a clone and was annotated with V, D and J genes, copy number and frequency. Sequences were labeled productive if in frame, and non-productive if out of frame or containing stop codons. As previously described, Shannon's entropy was used to calculate clonality. The predicted amino acid sequences of productive clones were used to derive mean CDR3 Kyte-Doolittle hydropathy. Scaled V gene usage was hierarchically clustered using Manhattan distance and complete linkage with the R hclust function. Sharing of clones by CDR3 amino acid sequence was evaluated by resampling 12 repertoires per group over 100 rounds. Repertoires were searched for approximately 70 published EBV-specific and about 240 published CMV-specific TCRbeta sequences. A couple of CVID samples yielding fewer than 10,000 sequences were excluded from analysis, leaving a few dozen CVID repertoires. This is the immuneACCESS table as TCRdb keeps it, with only in-frame sequences that have V and J called. A part of the clones is gone; compared with another copy, unresolved V genes explain less than half, and the rest is unexplained. V and J calls and clone size are given by that table; D and trimming were obtained from the DNA. For this sample the table reports under 40,000 clones, with no clone seen just once. The ten top clones hold 0.95% of the sample.

This sample is drawn from a study of T cell clonality in common variable immunodeficiency (dated by TCRdb to about 2015). Broader findings and caveats from the paper: CVID subjects shared fewer TCRbeta clones with each other than healthy controls did (p < 0.0001). Correlations between repertoire features and clinical complications were limited by patient heterogeneity within the CVID cohort. Increased TCRbeta clonality was found in CVID subjects compared with healthy controls (t-test p = 0.018), with the increase being most characteristic of about a third of subjects. Even though DNA input was equal, the average per sample came to some 82,000 unique sequences for controls compared with about 31,547 for CVID samples. It was noted by the authors that sequencing of the repertoires of T cell subpopulations would be needed to clarify the cause of the increased clonality in CVID. CVID TCRbeta sequences were reported to have fewer deletions and N-nucleotide insertions and to lack highly modified clones with 13 or more V deletions.

Most CVID patients and most healthy controls were of Caucasian heritage. Heparinized peripheral whole blood samples of roughly 5 to 8 ml were obtained from each donor. Genomic DNA from adults with common variable immune deficiency (CVID) and from healthy adult controls was used for sequencing of TCRbeta CDR3 repertoires. There were about 22 healthy adult volunteers in the control group (around twelve female and some ten male), ranging in age from about 23 to 66 years, with a mean age of roughly 35. Diluted blood was density-centrifuged over Hypaque 1077 or Ficoll-Paque to isolate peripheral blood mononuclear cells. Genomic DNA was obtained from unsorted mononuclear cells using either Qiagen column purification or a centrifugation-based method. Sequencing was done on a sample of peripheral blood mononuclear cells. The receptor comes from a person aged 18 to 75 in good health.

The sequenced CDR3 bases are TGTGCCAGCAGTTGGACAGCTATGAACACTGAA. It encodes CASSWTAMNTE. The complete CDR3 protein is CASSWTAMNTEAFF. The chain is encoded by TRBV6-2 or TRBV6-3 joined to TRBJ1-1, with TRBD1 as a weak D call on 6 bases. The read ends 3 residues before the CDR3 terminus; that terminus is restored from the germline J gene. Including the terminal cysteine and phenylalanine, the CDR3 comprises 14 residues. Of the CDR3's DNA, 33 bases were read; they are in frame from base 1. A distance of 9 bases separates the germline ends of V and J, which lose 4 bases and 0 bases respectively. The germline V gene yields MNHEY for CDR1 and SVGEGT for CDR2.